Following are 7 T cell receptor beta chains from one sample sequenced in a study of CD8+ T cells in alopecia areata. Extraction and reverse transcription of RNA yielded cDNA as the sequencing template. Generated by immunoSEQ multiplex PCR, the TCRdb table keeps only in-frame clones and is missing some. The sample yields over 150,000 clones, roughly three fifths seen once. Sequencing used CD8+ T cells sorted from blood. These TCRs come from a human donor in good health.

Remarks on this clone: Additional DNA sequences in this sample encode the identical CDR3. The chain uses TRBV29-1 and TRBJ1-1; D unclear. The V end lost 2 bases, the J end lost 1 base, and 5 bases lay between the germline ends. The germline gives CDR1 SQVTM, CDR2 ANQGSEA. The CDR3 loop spans 12 amino acids. In nucleotides, the CDR3 is TGCAGCGTTGAAAAAGGGAACACTGAAGCTTTCTTT. This translates into CSVEKGNTEAFF. Combining the CDR3 with reference TRBV29-1 and TRBJ1-1 gives the whole variable domain SAVISQKPSRDICQRGTSLTIQCQVDSQVTMMFWYRQQPGQSLTLIATANQGSEATYESGFVIDKFPISRPNLTFSTLTVSNMSPEDSSIYLCSVEKGNTEAFFGQGTRLTVV.

The chain couples TRBV27 to TRBJ1-1; D not resolved. CDR1 and CDR2 (germline): MNHEY, SMNVEV (reference sequence). The CDR3 has 13 amino acids. V was trimmed by 5 bases and J by 7 bases, leaving 14 bases between them. The CDR3: CASSPPGLIEAFF. The CDR3, as DNA: TGTGCCAGCAGTCCGCCAGGCCTAATTGAAGCTTTCTTT.

The chain couples TRBV4-1 to TRBJ1-4; no definite D call. Germline V gives CDR1 MGHRA, CDR2 YSYEKL. V gave up 4 bases and J gave up 0 bases, with 12 bases separating them. The CDR3 is 16 amino acids. CDR3 protein: CASSRLTFSTNEKLFF. The CDR3 DNA reads TGCGCCAGCAGCCGCTTGACATTTTCAACTAATGAAAAACTGTTTTTT.

The gene calls are TRBV28 and TRBJ1-4; D is uncertain. This CDR3 has 14 amino acids. CDR1 and CDR2 from the germline V gene are MDHEN and SYDVKM. V was cut by 2 bases and J by 4 bases, with 8 bases left in between. The CDR3 DNA reads as TGTGCCAGCAGTTTACCGTTTCTTAATGAAAAACTGTTTTTT. The encoded protein is CASSLPFLNEKLFF.

This clone was seen more than once but under ten times. The chain joins TRBV20-1 to TRBJ1-2; D is ambiguous. This CDR3 comprises 11 residues. CDR1 and CDR2 (germline): DFQATT, SNEGSKA (reference sequence). Trimming pared 6 bases from V and 5 bases from J, leaving 10 bases between. CDR3 coding DNA: TGCAGTGCACCTACACCGTATGGCTACACCTTC. It specifies CSAPTPYGYTF.

The rearrangement links TRBV2 to TRBJ2-7; D not certain. From germline, CDR1 is SNHLY and CDR2 FYNNEI. V was cut by 6 bases and J by 2 bases, with 8 bases left in between. The CDR3 has 12 residues. The CDR3 DNA reads as TGTGCCAGCAGCGACCCCCCCTACGAGCAGTACTTC. Amino acids: CASSDPPYEQYF.

V is TRBV5-1 and J is TRBJ1-1; 7 bases are a match to TRBD1. Germline assignment: CDR1 SGHRS and CDR2 YFSETQ. V lost 0 bases and J lost 2; bases outside the gene matches: 4. The CDR3 has 15 residues. The CDR3 nucleotides read TGCGCCAGCAGCTTGGGGCCAGGGGGAAACACTGAAGCTTTCTTT. This translates into CASSLGPGGNTEAFF.